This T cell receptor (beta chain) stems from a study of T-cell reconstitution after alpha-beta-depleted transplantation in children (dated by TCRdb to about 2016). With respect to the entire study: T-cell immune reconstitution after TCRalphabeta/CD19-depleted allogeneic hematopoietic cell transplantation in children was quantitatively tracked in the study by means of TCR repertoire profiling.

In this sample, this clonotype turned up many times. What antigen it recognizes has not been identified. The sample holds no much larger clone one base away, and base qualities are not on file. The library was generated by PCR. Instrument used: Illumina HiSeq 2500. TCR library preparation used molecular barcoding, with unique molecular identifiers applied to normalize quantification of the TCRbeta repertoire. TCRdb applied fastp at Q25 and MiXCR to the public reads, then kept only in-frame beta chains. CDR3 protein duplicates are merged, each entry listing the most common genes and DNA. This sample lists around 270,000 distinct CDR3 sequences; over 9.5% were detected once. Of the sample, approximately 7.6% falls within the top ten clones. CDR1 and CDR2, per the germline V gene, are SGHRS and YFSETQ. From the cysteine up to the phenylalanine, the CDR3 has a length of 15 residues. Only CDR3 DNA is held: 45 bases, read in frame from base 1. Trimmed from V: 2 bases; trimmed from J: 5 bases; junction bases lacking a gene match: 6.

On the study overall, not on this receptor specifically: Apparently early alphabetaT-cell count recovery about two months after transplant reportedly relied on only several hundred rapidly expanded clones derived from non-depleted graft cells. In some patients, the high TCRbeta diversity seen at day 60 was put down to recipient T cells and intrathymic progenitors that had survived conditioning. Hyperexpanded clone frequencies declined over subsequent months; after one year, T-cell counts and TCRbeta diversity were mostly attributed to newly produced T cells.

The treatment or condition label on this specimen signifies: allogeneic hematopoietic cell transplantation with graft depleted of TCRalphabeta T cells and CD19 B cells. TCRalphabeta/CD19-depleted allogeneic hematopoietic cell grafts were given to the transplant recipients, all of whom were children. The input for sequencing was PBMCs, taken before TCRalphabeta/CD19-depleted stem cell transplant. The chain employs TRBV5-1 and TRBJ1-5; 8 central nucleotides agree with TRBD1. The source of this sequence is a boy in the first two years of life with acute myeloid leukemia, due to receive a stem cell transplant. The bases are TGCGCCAGCAGCTTAGACACAGGGGGACATCAGCCCCAGCATTTT. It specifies CASSLDTGGHQPQHF.